Each of the 21 T cell receptor beta chains below was sequenced from the same sample in a study of blood T cell repertoires in COVID-19. Sequencing was performed with immunoSEQ multiplex PCR; in TCRdb, only in-frame clones are kept and a portion is missing. The sample holds around 17,000 clones, more than 65% seen once. The sample was peripheral blood. All receptors derive from a woman in her 70s with active COVID-19.

V usage is TRBV4-2 and J usage is TRBJ2-1, with a weak D call TRBD2 (5 bases). With 1 base removed from V and 2 bases from J, the gap between germline ends came to 15 bases. The CDR3 has 17 amino acids. Looked up from germline, CDR1 is LGHNA and CDR2 is YNFKEQ. The CDR3 reads CASSQGIGERAYNEQFF. DNA of the CDR3: TGTGCCAGCAGCCAAGGCATCGGGGAGAGGGCCTACAATGAGCAGTTCTTC.

This rearrangement joins TRBV6-6 to TRBJ1-5; the D gene is possibly TRBD1 (5 bases). The CDR3 has 16 amino acids. The V end was cut by 2 bases, the J end by 2 bases, with 13 bases between. Germline values: CDR1 MNHNY, CDR2 SVGAGI (reference sequence). The CDR3 DNA reads as TGTGCCAGCAGTTACGGGGGGATGCGTGGCAATCAGCCCCAGCATTTT. This codes for CASSYGGMRGNQPQHF.

The CDR3 protein is CASSAEGDQPQHF. CDR3 sequence (DNA): TGTGCCAGCAGCGCGGAGGGCGATCAGCCCCAGCATTTT. V is TRBV7-9 and J is TRBJ1-5, with no clear D. Germline loops: CDR1 SEHNR, CDR2 FQNEAQ (reference sequence). Between the trimmed V and J ends, which lost 5 bases and 5 bases, there was a span of 10 bases. The CDR3 is 13 residues long.

This sequence joins TRBV3-1 (or the pseudogene TRBV3-2) and TRBJ1-4; 9 bases fit TRBD1. This CDR3 comprises 15 residues. V was pared by 1 base and J by 5 bases, with 2 bases of the junction left unmatched. Germline CDR1 and CDR2: LGHDT and YNNKEL (reference sequence). CDR3 DNA: TGTGCCAGCAGCCAAGGAGGACAGGGGAATGAAAAACTGTTTTTT. This gives the protein CASSQGGQGNEKLFF.

V is TRBV5-1 and J is TRBJ1-1; unclear D gene. V dropped 2 bases and J dropped 3 bases, with 14 bases sitting between them. Germline loops: CDR1 SGHRS, CDR2 YFSETQ. The CDR3 length is 15 residues. The CDR3, as DNA: TGCGCCAGCAGCTTTACTCAAGAGGGATACACTGAAGCTTTCTTT. Protein sequence: CASSFTQEGYTEAFF. Full variable domain (missing parts from reference TRBV5-1 and TRBJ1-1): KAGVTQTPRYLIKTRGQQVTLSCSPISGHRSVSWYQQTPGQGLQFLFEYFSETQRNKGNFPGRFSGRQFSNSRSEMNVSTLELGDSALYLCASSFTQEGYTEAFFGQGTRLTVV.

This chain joins TRBV19 and TRBJ2-1, with 8 bases fitting TRBD2. Looked up from germline, CDR1 is LNHDA and CDR2 is SQIVND (reference sequence). This CDR3 has 18 amino acids. V shed 5 bases and J 4 bases; nucleotides not matched to a gene: 16. The CDR3, as DNA: TGTGCCAGTAGTTATGGGGGGATGGGCGGGAGGAAATACAATGAGCAGTTCTTC. This translates into CASSYGGMGGRKYNEQFF.

V usage is TRBV4-1 and J usage is TRBJ2-7, with 8 bases that match TRBD2. The length of the CDR3 is 18 residues. Unmatched junction bases numbered 14, after V lost 4 bases and J lost 0 bases. In germline, CDR1 is MGHRA, CDR2 YSYEKL. The CDR3 nucleotides read TGCGCCAGCAGCCCCCGGGTTAGCGGGACGGTCAACTCCTACGAGCAGTACTTC. Protein product: CASSPRVSGTVNSYEQYF.

J is TRBJ2-5 and V is TRBV9; TRBD1 aligns across 8 bases. This CDR3 comprises 16 residues. Trimming removed 6 bases from V and 2 bases from J; junction bases left unmatched: 12. Germline V CDR1 and CDR2: SGDLS, YYNGEE. CDR3 in amino acids: CASNRLGTGPQETQYF. The CDR3 DNA is TGTGCCAGCAATCGTCTCGGGACAGGCCCACAAGAGACCCAGTACTTC. The variable domain in full, with the rest retrieved from reference TRBV9 and TRBJ2-5, is DSGVTQTPKHLITATGQRVTLRCSPRSGDLSVYWYQQSLDQGLQFLIQYYNGEERAKGNILERFSAQQFPDLHSELNLSSLELGDSALYFCASNRLGTGPQETQYFGPGTRLLVL.

To note about this clone: In the same sample, other DNA sequences code for this CDR3. The J gene is TRBJ2-7, the V gene TRBV15; the D gene is possibly TRBD1 (6 bases). The V end was cut by 6 bases, the J end by 5 bases, with 14 bases between. CDR1 and CDR2 from the germline V gene are LNHNV and YYDKDF (reference sequence). The CDR3 extends over 13 amino acids. This CDR3 reads CATSRTGSHEQYF. The CDR3, as DNA: TGTGCCACCAGTAGAACAGGGTCCCACGAGCAGTACTTC. Together with reference TRBV15 and TRBJ2-7, the CDR3 gives the full variable domain: DAMVIQNPRYQVTQFGKPVTLSCSQTLNHNVMYWYQQKSSQAPKLLFHYYDKDFNNEADTPDNFQSRRPNTSFCFLDIRSPGLGDTAMYLCATSRTGSHEQYFGPGTRLTVT.

The rearrangement links TRBV3-1 (or the pseudogene TRBV3-2) to TRBJ2-7; the match to TRBD1 covers 7 bases. This CDR3 region has 14 residues. V lost 5 bases, J lost 5 bases, and 9 bases stayed unmatched. The germline CDR1 and CDR2 sequences are LGHDT and YNNKEL (reference sequence). The CDR3, as DNA: TGTGCCAGCAGCGCCTACAGGGGTTACGACGAGCAGTACTTC. Its protein product is CASSAYRGYDEQYF.

This clone has just a few counts. For the CDR3, the DNA is TGTGCCAGCACCGGCGACAGGCCCCTACATAGCGGCTACACCTTC. Translation gives CASTGDRPLHSGYTF. The chain recombines TRBV28 with TRBJ1-2, with D possibly matching TRBD1 (6 bases). This CDR3 region has 15 residues. Trimming cost V 7 bases and J 8 bases, with 23 bases left between them. Germline CDR1 is MDHEN and CDR2 is SYDVKM.

This clone was recorded once. The rearrangement links TRBV19 to TRBJ1-1, with D tentatively TRBD1 (5 bases). CDR1 and CDR2 from the germline V gene are LNHDA and SQIVND (reference sequence). V was cut by 5 bases and J by 4 bases, with 26 bases left in between. The CDR3 is made up of 18 amino acids. The CDR3: CASSQYPSIQGECTEAFF. Written as DNA, the CDR3 is TGTGCCAGTAGTCAGTACCCCAGCATCCAGGGTGAGTGCACTGAAGCTTTCTTT.

V usage is TRBV5-8 and J usage is TRBJ2-3, with D tentatively TRBD2 (5 bases). The CDR3 extends over 15 amino acids. The ends were cut back, 4 bases at V and 1 base at J, with 13 bases in the middle. Germline loops: CDR1 SGHTS, CDR2 YDEGEE. The DNA of the CDR3 is TGTGCCAGCAGCACGGAGGTCCGGGGCACAGATACGCAGTATTTT. Translated, it gives CASSTEVRGTDTQYF. Combining the CDR3 with reference TRBV5-8 and TRBJ2-3 gives the whole variable domain EAGVTQSPTHLIKTRGQQATLRCSPISGHTSVYWYQQALGLGLQFLLWYDEGEERNRGNFPPRFSGRQFPNYSSELNVNALELEDSALYLCASSTEVRGTDTQYFGPGTRLTVL.

The chain joins TRBV19 to TRBJ2-3; 12 bases are shared with TRBD2. V lost 6 bases and J lost 2; bases outside the gene matches: 6. The CDR3 spans 16 residues. The germline gives CDR1 LNHDA, CDR2 SQIVND (reference sequence). CDR3 residues: CASSRLAGVFTDTQYF. The DNA of the CDR3 is TGTGCCAGTAGCCGACTAGCGGGAGTGTTCACAGATACGCAGTATTTT.

This clone was observed a few times. The CDR3 loop is CASSEGSWRGSTDTQYF. CDR3 nucleotides: TGTGCCAGCAGTGAGGGGAGTTGGAGGGGTAGCACAGATACGCAGTATTTT. The chain joins TRBV6-1 to TRBJ2-3, with D tentatively TRBD2 (6 bases). Trimming took 3 bases from V and 0 from J, leaving 16 bases between them. CDR3 length: 17 residues. Germline CDR1 MNHNS, CDR2 SASEGT.

The chain combines TRBV18 with TRBJ1-1; 11 positions match TRBD1. The CDR3 extends over 16 amino acids. Germline V gene sequence: CDR1 KGHSH, CDR2 LQKENI. The V gene end was trimmed by 2 bases and the J gene end by 1 base; junction bases not matched to a gene: 3. CDR3 nucleotide sequence: TGTGCCAGCTCACCAGGACAGGGGGCTTGGAACACTGAAGCTTTCTTT. Translating gives CASSPGQGAWNTEAFF.

J is TRBJ2-3 and V is TRBV28; 11 nucleotides line up with TRBD2. V lost 2 bases, J lost 4 bases, and 5 bases stayed unmatched. Germline CDR1 MDHEN, CDR2 SYDVKM. This CDR3 region has 16 residues. The CDR3 region has the DNA TGTGCCAGCAGTTTAACTAGCGGGAGCGGGGCAGATACGCAGTATTTT. This gives the protein CASSLTSGSGADTQYF.

This clone appeared a single time. The same CDR3 also results from other DNA sequences found in this sample. V usage is TRBV9 and J usage is TRBJ1-2; possible D gene TRBD1, 5 bases. The germline gives CDR1 SGDLS, CDR2 YYNGEE. V was trimmed by 10 bases and J by 8 bases, leaving 15 bases between them. The CDR3 runs to 11 residues. The CDR3 DNA sequence: TGTGCCCCCCGCGCCGGGGGGGGCTACACCTTC. Encoded protein: CAPRAGGGYTF. Supplemented by reference TRBV9 and TRBJ1-2, the full variable domain reads DSGVTQTPKHLITATGQRVTLRCSPRSGDLSVYWYQQSLDQGLQFLIQYYNGEERAKGNILERFSAQQFPDLHSELNLSSLELGDSALYFCAPRAGGGYTFGSGTRLTVV.

This sequence joins TRBV15 and TRBJ1-6; D gene ambiguous. V was clipped by 0 bases and J by 5 bases, with 8 bases between them. The CDR3 extends over 15 amino acids. Germline V gives CDR1 LNHNV, CDR2 YYDKDF (reference sequence). The CDR3 DNA sequence: TGTGCCACCAGCAGAGATCCCCTAGATAATTCACCCCTCCACTTT. Translating gives CATSRDPLDNSPLHF.

The rearrangement uses TRBV9 and TRBJ1-2; 7 bases agree with TRBD1. V lost 4 bases to trimming and J lost 7 bases; unmatched junction nucleotides: 13. CDR1 and CDR2 from the germline V gene are SGDLS and YYNGEE. This CDR3 contains 15 residues. The CDR3 DNA is TGTGCCAGCAGCCCTAATGACAGGGCCTCGGGTGGCTACACCTTC. It specifies CASSPNDRASGGYTF. Based on the CDR3 plus reference TRBV9 and TRBJ1-2, the full variable domain is DSGVTQTPKHLITATGQRVTLRCSPRSGDLSVYWYQQSLDQGLQFLIQYYNGEERAKGNILERFSAQQFPDLHSELNLSSLELGDSALYFCASSPNDRASGGYTFGSGTRLTVV.

The chain is built from TRBV5-1 and TRBJ2-5, with a weak D call TRBD2 (6 bases). Germline V CDR1 and CDR2: SGHRS, YFSETQ. V lost 2 bases and J 2 bases, leaving 10 bases between the germline ends. The CDR3 runs to 14 residues. The CDR3 here is CASSLLAEQETQYF. In DNA, the CDR3 is TGCGCCAGCAGCTTATTAGCGGAGCAAGAGACCCAGTACTTC.